This record concerns one T cell receptor beta chain sequence. Its matching antigen is unknown. This sample was taken from a study of CD8 T cells in ankylosing spondylitis. TCR beta libraries were made by quantitative 5'-RACE with molecular barcodes. A single record per CDR3 protein comes from TCRdb applying MiXCR to the 5' RACE reads. The repertoire includes roughly 470,000 distinct CDR3 sequences, around 26% of them detected once, and 0.75% to 0.9% sits in the top ten. This CDR3 spans 17 amino acids. Germline V gene sequence: CDR1 DFQATT, CDR2 SNEGSKA (reference sequence). V was pared by 4 bases and J by 8 bases, with 15 bases of the junction left unmatched. General study points: In the blood and synovial fluid of reactive arthritis, some motif variants had been previously reported. Ankylosing spondylitis blood appeared to be characterized by a TCR beta motif of several highly homologous variants. Clones that were linked to disease were CD8+ and were relatively rare in peripheral blood. Reportedly, matched ankylosing spondylitis synovial fluid was significantly enriched for disease-linked clones.

The chain couples TRBV20-1 to TRBJ2-1, with 12 bases lining up with TRBD2. Sequencing input: blood, either unsorted or a sorted T cell fraction (not recorded which). The sequence was obtained from a male donor with ankylosing spondylitis. The CDR3: CSAIPSGRALYLDEQFF. CDR3 nucleotides: TGCAGTGCTATCCCTAGCGGGAGGGCCCTCTATTTGGATGAGCAGTTCTTC.